The clone carrying this T cell receptor (beta chain) appeared once. This entry belongs to a study of shared T cell receptors in the human thymus. Assay used: immunoSEQ multiplex PCR; TCRdb lists only in-frame clones, some missing. The sample has 500,000 to 550,000 clones, about four fifths seen once. The V end lost 0 bases, the J end lost 1 base, and 13 bases lay between the germline ends. The CDR3 spans 16 residues. Per the germline V gene, CDR1 is LGHNA and CDR2 is YSLEER. This same sample was also part of a study on human thymus T cells. That study adds: Both thymic and peripheral blood repertoires showed apparently biased V and J usage.

This chain uses TRBV4-3 with TRBJ2-7; perhaps TRBD2 as D (6 bases). The receptor's source is a boy in the first two years of life with a congenital heart defect. Sequenced material: thymocytes. The CDR3 bases are TGCGCCAGCAGCCAAGAACTCGGGAGAAAATCCTACGAGCAGTACTTC. As protein: CASSQELGRKSYEQYF.